A single sample is the source of the 15 T cell receptor beta chains below, sequenced in a study of control samples from healthy donors and cancer patients. Assay: immunoSEQ multiplex PCR; the TCRdb copy retains only in-frame clones and omits some. The sample lists roughly 18,000 clones, more than 75% occurring once. What was sequenced was PBMCs. The receptors come from an older woman with head and neck cancer.

To note about this clone: This sample includes further DNA sequences coding for the same CDR3. V and J are TRBV5-1 and TRBJ2-1; 8 nucleotides match TRBD2. Germline V gene sequence: CDR1 SGHRS, CDR2 YFSETQ. With 7 bases clipped from V and 8 bases from J, the junction kept 14 bases outside the gene matches. CDR3 size: 15 residues. Here the CDR3 DNA reads TGCGCCAGCCATTACCTAGCGGGCCGGGGGGATGAGCAGTTCTTC. Amino acids: CASHYLAGRGDEQFF.

CDR3: CASSYSESRAYEQYF. For the CDR3, the DNA is TGTGCCAGCAGTTACTCGGAGAGTCGCGCCTACGAGCAGTACTTC. The rearrangement links TRBV6-5 to TRBJ2-7; D remains unclear. There are 15 residues in the CDR3. V was pared by 0 bases and J by 2 bases, with 11 bases between. Per the germline V gene, CDR1 is MNHEY and CDR2 is SVGAGI.

This chain uses TRBV12-3 or TRBV12-4 with TRBJ2-1; D is possibly TRBD2 (5 bases). Trimming took off 5 bases at V and 7 bases at J, with 12 bases between the two ends. CDR3 size: 13 residues. DNA for the CDR3: TGTGCCAGCAGTCCGACCACTAGTAATGAGCAGTTCTTC. Amino acid sequence: CASSPTTSNEQFF.

The chain joins TRBV18 to TRBJ1-5; tentative D call: TRBD1 (5 bases). Trimming pared 6 bases from V and 3 bases from J, leaving 12 bases between. This CDR3 region has 14 residues. The germline CDR1 and CDR2 sequences are KGHSH and LQKENI. The chain's CDR3 is CASSGGVNNQPQHF. CDR3 DNA: TGTGCCAGCTCTGGAGGGGTTAACAATCAGCCCCAGCATTTT.

This chain links TRBV7-6 with TRBJ1-1; a possible D gene is TRBD1 (6 bases). The germline V gene encodes CDR1 SGHVS and CDR2 FNYEAQ. The V and J ends lost 1 base and 8 bases respectively, with 17 bases between them. The CDR3 length is 15 residues. CDR3 loop: CASSLGVGKGGEAFF. The CDR3 DNA sequence: TGTGCCAGCAGCTTAGGAGTTGGAAAGGGGGGAGAAGCTTTCTTT.

J is TRBJ1-3 and V is TRBV2; D may be TRBD1 (5 bases). CDR3 length equals 14 residues. CDR1 is SNHLY and CDR2 is FYNNEI in the germline V gene. The V and J ends lost 6 bases and 1 base respectively, with 10 bases between them. CDR3: CASRADISGNTIYF. CDR3 nucleotides: TGTGCCAGCAGAGCGGACATTTCTGGAAACACCATATATTTT.

The rearrangement links TRBV19 to TRBJ1-5, with D possibly TRBD1 on 6 matching bases. This CDR3 is 14 amino acids long. Trimming removed 4 bases at V and 6 bases at J, with 13 bases between. In germline, CDR1 is LNHDA, CDR2 SQIVND (reference sequence). The CDR3 DNA is TGTGCCAGTAGTACTTCAGGGGAGGCTCAGCCCCAGCATTTT. Its translation: CASSTSGEAQPQHF.

This chain's CDR3 is CASSLGSGGYTF. The CDR3 DNA reads as TGTGCCAGCAGTTTGGGCTCAGGAGGCTACACCTTC. V and J are TRBV28 and TRBJ1-2; D is unclear. V gave up 3 bases and J gave up 8 bases, with 10 bases separating them. This CDR3 comprises 12 residues. CDR1 and CDR2 (germline): MDHEN, SYDVKM.

This clone was observed once. V gene TRBV7-8 combines with J gene TRBJ2-5; D call uncertain. V lost 2 bases and J 3 bases, leaving 7 bases between the germline ends. Germline assignment: CDR1 SGHVS and CDR2 FQNEAQ. The CDR3 extends over 13 amino acids. The CDR3, as DNA: TGTGCCAGCAGCTTATGGGAAAAAGAGACCCAGTACTTC. It encodes CASSLWEKETQYF.

The DNA of the CDR3 is TGTGCCAGCAGCTTAGTCTTGGGGGCAGTCGGTGCTTTCTTT. Protein sequence: CASSLVLGAVGAFF. The genes are TRBV7-9 and TRBJ1-1; TRBD1 might be the D (6 bases). The CDR3 has 14 residues. Germline V gene sequence: CDR1 SEHNR, CDR2 FQNEAQ (reference sequence). The V gene lost 1 base and the J gene lost 11 bases, with 17 bases spanning the gap.

The chain has TRBV30 and TRBJ2-7, with 7 bases aligning to TRBD1. The V gene's germline CDR1 is GTSNPN and CDR2 SVGIG (reference sequence). This CDR3 comprises 11 residues. J lost 12 bases, V lost 3 bases, and 8 bases had no gene match. CDR3 amino acids: CAWSGQTGWYF. The CDR3 region has the DNA TGTGCCTGGAGCGGCCAGACAGGGTGGTACTTC.

The chain carries TRBV2 and TRBJ2-3; D perhaps matches TRBD1 (6 bases). The CDR3 is made up of 14 amino acids. Germline CDR1 and CDR2: SNHLY and FYNNEI. V lost 4 bases and J lost 4, with 12 bases in between. The CDR3 coding sequence is TGTGCCAGCAGTGTTAAACAGGGAGCAGATACGCAGTATTTT. It specifies CASSVKQGADTQYF. Filled out from reference TRBV2 and TRBJ2-3, the complete variable domain reads EPEVTQTPSHQVTQMGQEVILRCVPISNHLYFYWYRQILGQKVEFLVSFYNNEISEKSEIFDDQFSVERPDGSNFTLKIRSTKLEDSAMYFCASSVKQGADTQYFGPGTRLTVL.

V usage is TRBV11-3 and J usage is TRBJ2-1; D is possibly TRBD2 (5 bases). The CDR3 has 14 amino acids. Between the trimmed V and J ends, which lost 2 bases and 4 bases, there was a span of 9 bases. Germline CDR1 SGHNT, CDR2 YENEEA. CDR3 loop: CASSLSSGYNEQFF. The DNA for the CDR3 is TGTGCCAGCAGCTTATCATCGGGGTACAATGAGCAGTTCTTC.

The chain couples TRBV2 to TRBJ1-5, with D hard to call. Trimming took 8 bases from V and 0 from J, leaving 14 bases between them. CDR1 and CDR2 from the germline V gene are SNHLY and FYNNEI. The CDR3 covers 15 residues. CDR3 DNA: TGTGCCAGCGCCGTGGGGTTGTCTAGCAATCAGCCCCAGCATTTT. The encoded protein is CASAVGLSSNQPQHF.

The chain links TRBV3-1 (or the pseudogene TRBV3-2) to TRBJ1-2; tentative D call: TRBD1 (6 bases). There are 15 residues in the CDR3. CDR1 and CDR2 from the germline V gene are LGHDT and YNNKEL (reference sequence). Trimming stripped 0 bases from V and 7 bases from J, with 15 bases between. CDR3 nucleotides: TGTGCCAGCAGCCAAGACCCACAGGGTCAGAGTGGCTACACCTTC. Protein product: CASSQDPQGQSGYTF.